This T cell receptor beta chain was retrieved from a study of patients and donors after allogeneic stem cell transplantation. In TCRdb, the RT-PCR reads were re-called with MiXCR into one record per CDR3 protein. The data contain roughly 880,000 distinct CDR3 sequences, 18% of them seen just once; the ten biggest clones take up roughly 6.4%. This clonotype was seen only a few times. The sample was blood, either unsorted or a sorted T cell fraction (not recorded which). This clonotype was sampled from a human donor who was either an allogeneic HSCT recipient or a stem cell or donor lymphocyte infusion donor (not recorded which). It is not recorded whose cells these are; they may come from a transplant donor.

CDR3 loop: CASSLYSFGTGELFF. CDR3 sequence (DNA): TGTGCCAGCAGCTTATACTCATTCGGCACCGGGGAGCTGTTTTTT. The J gene is TRBJ2-2, the V gene TRBV7-9, with unresolved D. This CDR3 spans 15 amino acids. Germline V gene data show CDR1 as SEHNR and CDR2 as FQNEAQ (reference sequence). V lost 2 bases to trimming and J lost 4 bases, with 11 bases between them. Full variable domain (remainder filled in from reference TRBV7-9 and TRBJ2-2): DTGVSQNPRHKITKRGQNVTFRCDPISEHNRLYWYRQTLGQGPEFLTYFQNEAQLEKSRLLSDRFSAERPKGSFSTLEIQRTEQGDSAMYLCASSLYSFGTGELFFGEGSRLTVL.